The source of this TCR beta chain is a study of T cell repertoires in ileal Crohn's disease (dated by TCRdb to between 2019 and 2020). Concerning the study at large: Median disease duration was approximately 8.3 years, and 30% to 45% of patients were identified as active smokers at the time of surgery. All patients had surgery for a complication: stricturing disease in about 60% and penetrating disease in approximately 39%. The study was conducted in parallel with a multicentre cohort that was designed to identify predictors of early endoscopic recurrence following ileocolonic resection. Endoscopic postoperative recurrence was defined by a Rutgeerts score above i0. The study sequenced some 170 mucosal samples from some 62 patients, taken at several locations on the surgical specimen and at postoperative endoscopy. About half of the patients received postoperative therapy: eleven to twelve received thiopurines and roughly 17 received anti-TNF agents. TCR repertoire analysis was performed in roughly 50 Crohn's disease patients drawn from a prospective multicentre cohort.

Points the paper makes about the study in general: A significantly higher proportion of clonal expansions was observed in active smokers at surgery than in non-smokers (about 25% vs 20%, p=0.02). Compared with CD4 T cells, sorted CD8 T cells held more high-frequency clones, which suggests that the mucosal expansions were mostly CD8. Only a subgroup of patients, of unstated size, had mucosal CD4 and CD8 T cells sorted and sequenced. Endoscopic recurrence was linked to a higher percentage of high-frequency clones at surgery, and recurrence occurred in every patient whose clonality exceeded 26.8% (18/57).

Roughly 500 nanograms of biopsy DNA per sample were submitted for commercial TCRB immunosequencing. Adaptive Biotechnology amplified CDR3 regions from genomic DNA with a two-step multiplex PCR that controlled for amplification bias. In the first PCR, primers covered every V and J gene segment, and in the second PCR, barcodes and Illumina adapters were added. An Illumina instrument was used to sequence the CDR3 libraries. The authors processed their data as follows. The analysis drew on both the pipelines supplied by the vendor and custom analysis of the raw data in R/Bioconductor running R version 3.3.0. Clonality, which ranges from 0 to 1, was calculated as the inverse of the normalised Shannon entropy across all productive clones. High-frequency clones were defined as the share of the repertoire occupied by the top 100 clones, with only clones passing a 95% confidence test being retained. The Simpson index measured repertoire diversity, and the Morisita-Horn index measured overlap between samples. TCRdb holds this immuneACCESS table with in-frame rearrangements only. Some clones are missing; in checked studies, unresolved V genes explain under half, and the rest has no known cause. The D gene and trimming were derived from the DNA, and the V and J assignments and clone size from that table. Here the sample has roughly 3,500 clones; about 80% occur a single time. Jointly, the top ten make up about 7% of the sample.

CDR1 SGDLS and CDR2 YYNGEE were looked up in the germline V gene. From cysteine to phenylalanine, the CDR3 is 15 amino acids long. Here the CDR3 DNA is all that survives: 45 bases in frame from base 1. The germline V and J ends show losses of 3 bases and 2 bases respectively, and no gene match explains 5 bases of the junction. Turning to this clone: Its antigen is still unknown. No much larger clone is present one base from it, and per-base qualities are unavailable.

Adults with ileal or ileocolonic Crohn's disease for whom ileocolonic resection was indicated were considered eligible. Whole ileal mucosal biopsies were kept frozen at -80 degrees C prior to DNA extraction. Genomic DNA was extracted from frozen whole biopsies using a TRizol-based method and was quantified with a NanoDrop 2000 spectrophotometer. The sequenced material came from ileal tissue. The receptor's source is an adult with Crohn's disease. The V and J genes are TRBV9 and TRBJ2-5; TRBD1 agrees with 9 junctional bases. The DNA sequence is given as TGTGCCAGCAGCGCCGGAGACAGGGGGCAAGAGACCCAGTACTTC. Translation gives CASSAGDRGQETQYF.